These 9 T cell receptor beta chains came from one sample sequenced in a study of response to subunit inactivated influenza vaccine. Via MiXCR, TCRdb re-called the RT-PCR reads, giving one row per CDR3 protein. The sample shows about 500,000 distinct CDR3 sequences, around 7.7% of them seen only once. The sequencing used PBMCs from blood, collected approximately 25 months after vaccination. These receptors originate from a man between 50 and 69 years old who received an inactivated influenza vaccine.

This clonotype was counted many times. The V and J genes are TRBV6-2 or TRBV6-3 and TRBJ2-7; 11 bases map to TRBD2. Germline V gene data show CDR1 as MNHEY and CDR2 as SVGEGT. V lost 6 bases to trimming and J lost 2 bases; unmatched junction nucleotides: 6. The CDR3 is 15 amino acids. The CDR3 DNA follows: TGTGCCAGCAGGTGGGGGACTAGCGGCCCCTACGAGCAGTACTTC. Protein product: CASRWGTSGPYEQYF.

V and J are TRBV4-2 and TRBJ2-1; D call uncertain. CDR3 size: 14 residues. Germline assignment: CDR1 LGHNA and CDR2 YNFKEQ. V was trimmed by 0 bases and J by 7 bases, leaving 10 bases between them. CDR3 DNA sequence: TGTGCCAGCAGCCAAGATTGGCAGTCAAATGAGCAGTTCTTC. It yields the protein CASSQDWQSNEQFF.

The chain is built from TRBV7-2 and TRBJ1-5; 8 bases map to TRBD1. CDR3 length: 14 residues. J lost 6 bases, V lost 2 bases, and 3 bases had no gene match. Germline V lookup: CDR1 SGHTA, CDR2 FQGNSA. Here the CDR3 reads CASSLQGASQPQHF. The CDR3 DNA reads TGTGCCAGCAGCTTACAGGGGGCGAGTCAGCCCCAGCATTTT.

Only a few counts were recorded for this clonotype. The chain employs TRBV12-3 or TRBV12-4 and TRBJ2-5, with 12 bases matching TRBD2. Unmatched junction bases numbered 5, after V lost 5 bases and J lost 4 bases. The CDR3 is 15 residues long. The CDR3 sequence is CASSPTSGSRETQYF. The CDR3, as DNA: TGTGCCAGCAGTCCGACTAGCGGGAGCCGAGAGACCCAGTACTTC.

This clonotype turned up a few times. The chain recombines TRBV9 with TRBJ1-2, with D perhaps TRBD1 (5 bases). Germline V lookup: CDR1 SGDLS, CDR2 YYNGEE. The V and J ends lost 3 bases and 6 bases respectively, with 12 bases between them. The CDR3 is 13 amino acids. The CDR3 here is CASSEGIRDGYTF. CDR3 in DNA: TGTGCCAGCAGCGAGGGGATTCGGGATGGCTACACCTTC.

This chain uses TRBV4-1 with TRBJ1-1; no clear D gene. Looked up from germline, CDR1 is MGHRA and CDR2 is YSYEKL. V was cut by 0 bases and J by 5 bases, with 10 bases left in between. The CDR3 sequence is 14 residues long. As DNA, the CDR3 is TGCGCCAGCAGCCAAGACCGACTCTCTACTGAAGCTTTCTTT. It translates to CASSQDRLSTEAFF.

There are many counts of this clonotype. V gene TRBV7-8 combines with J gene TRBJ2-5; 8 nucleotides agree with TRBD2. Germline lookup yields CDR1 SGHVS and CDR2 FQNEAQ. The CDR3 has 15 residues. V trimming: 5 bases; J trimming: 4 bases; junction bases outside the gene matches: 9. The CDR3: CASSTRTSRGETQYF. CDR3 coding DNA: TGTGCCAGCAGCACTCGGACTAGCCGGGGAGAGACCCAGTACTTC.

In this sample, this clonotype turned up a few times. The chain has TRBV20-1 and TRBJ2-7, with 14 bases matching TRBD2. The trim removed 5 bases at V and 7 bases at J, leaving 7 bases unmatched. Germline V gene lookup returns CDR1 DFQATT and CDR2 SNEGSKA (reference sequence). CDR3 length: 14 residues. CDR3 sequence: CSAEGLAGVLEQYF. Here the CDR3 DNA reads TGCAGTGCTGAGGGACTAGCGGGAGTTCTTGAGCAGTACTTC.

There are a few counts of this clonotype. J is TRBJ2-3 and V is TRBV11-2, with 8 positions matching TRBD1. Germline V gene data show CDR1 as SGHAT and CDR2 as FQNNGV. The CDR3 totals 14 residues. J was trimmed by 6 bases and V by 1 base; bases with no gene match: 3. In DNA form, the CDR3 reads TGTGCCAGCAGCTTAGGGACAGGGTACGATACGCAGTATTTT. This sequence encodes CASSLGTGYDTQYF. Complete variable domain (other parts from reference TRBV11-2 and TRBJ2-3): EAGVAQSPRYKIIEKRQSVAFWCNPISGHATLYWYQQILGQGPKLLIQFQNNGVVDDSQLPKDRFSAERLKGVDSTLKIQPAKLEDSAVYLCASSLGTGYDTQYFGPGTRLTVL.